The present TCR beta chain was sequenced within a study of blood T cell repertoires in COVID-19. About the research overall: Samples came from the United States, Italy and Spain, spanning acute and convalescent COVID-19.

This clone occurred once. Generated by immunoSEQ multiplex PCR, the TCRdb table keeps only in-frame clones and is missing some. Of 200,000 to 250,000 clones in the sample, 85% to 90% were seen once. Trimming shortened V by 4 bases and J by 3 bases, and 19 bases separated the two germline ends. Germline CDR1 and CDR2: MGHRA and YSYEKL. There are 16 residues in the CDR3. The sample was peripheral blood. The TCR sequence derives from a man aged 45-60 years with acute or convalescent COVID-19. The chain is built from TRBV4-1 and TRBJ2-7; the D gene is possibly TRBD2 (6 bases). CDR3 bases: TGCGCCAGCAGCCCACAGGAGGGTCAACCCTACTACGAGCAGTACTTC. This translates into CASSPQEGQPYYEQYF.